Listed here are 9 T cell receptor beta chains from one sample, sequenced in a study of T cells of healthy individuals. TCRdb recomputed calls from the 5' RACE reads with MiXCR, one row per CDR3 protein. The sample includes over 40,000 distinct CDR3 sequences, around 4.5% of them seen just once. All receptors come from a human donor in good health.

This clonotype has ten or more counts. The chain employs TRBV12-3 or TRBV12-4 and TRBJ2-5; 9 bases agree with TRBD1. Unmatched junction bases numbered 6, after V lost 3 bases and J lost 4 bases. The CDR3 is 15 residues long. The CDR3 protein is CASSFPTGGRETQYF. CDR3 in DNA: TGTGCCAGCAGTTTCCCCACAGGGGGCCGAGAGACCCAGTACTTC.

This clonotype was detected a few times. This chain connects TRBV7-3 to TRBJ2-1, with no clear D. Germline V CDR1 and CDR2: SGHTA, FQGTGA. This CDR3 is built from 15 residues. Trimming pared 5 bases from V and 0 bases from J, leaving 11 bases between. DNA of the CDR3: TGTGCCAGCAGCCCCCTCCCCCGCTCCTACAATGAGCAGTTCTTC. Translating gives CASSPLPRSYNEQFF.

This clonotype was counted only a few times. The gene calls are TRBV29-1 and TRBJ2-5; possible D gene TRBD1, 5 bases. Trimming shortened V by 4 bases and J by 4 bases, and 10 bases separated the two germline ends. The germline V gene has CDR1 SQVTM and CDR2 ANQGSEA. The CDR3 is made up of 12 amino acids. The CDR3 loop reads CSVVRGVETQYF. In nucleotides, the CDR3 is TGCAGCGTTGTAAGGGGTGTAGAGACCCAGTACTTC.

Ten or more counts support this clonotype. The V call is TRBV20-1, the J call TRBJ2-1; 14 positions match TRBD2. Germline V gene sequence: CDR1 DFQATT, CDR2 SNEGSKA (reference sequence). The CDR3 is 19 residues long. V lost 3 bases and J lost 4; bases outside the gene matches: 14. The CDR3 sequence is CSASGVPGLAGAVYNEQFF. DNA for the CDR3: TGCAGTGCTAGTGGGGTCCCGGGACTAGCGGGAGCGGTATACAATGAGCAGTTCTTC.

This clonotype was counted many times. This rearrangement joins TRBV5-1 to TRBJ1-2; 7 bases line up with TRBD1. The CDR3 loop spans 15 amino acids. Unmatched junction bases numbered 9, after V lost 3 bases and J lost 4 bases. Germline V gene data show CDR1 as SGHRS and CDR2 as YFSETQ. CDR3 sequence: CASSSTGVISYGYTF. The CDR3 nucleotides are TGCGCCAGCAGCTCTACAGGGGTTATAAGCTATGGCTACACCTTC.

This clonotype was counted at least ten times. The chain couples TRBV4-2 to TRBJ2-5; D uncertain. Looked up from germline, CDR1 is LGHNA and CDR2 is YNFKEQ. The CDR3 consists of 13 residues. V lost 2 bases, J lost 5 bases, and 9 bases lay in between. CDR3 amino acids: CASSQSPDETQYF. In nucleotides, the CDR3 is TGTGCCAGCAGCCAAAGCCCGGACGAGACCCAGTACTTC.

The sample holds a few counts of this clonotype. The chain has TRBV10-3 and TRBJ2-1, with TRBD1 matching over 7 bases. The germline CDR1 and CDR2 sequences are ENHRY and SYGVKD. Trimming at V came to 4 bases and at J to 4 bases, leaving 7 bases not matched to a gene. The CDR3 runs 15 residues. The CDR3 sequence: CAISGVGQLYNEQFF. Here the CDR3 DNA reads TGTGCCATCAGTGGGGTGGGACAGTTATACAATGAGCAGTTCTTC.

This clonotype showed up many times. This sequence joins TRBV7-6 and TRBJ1-1; TRBD1 matches 10 bases. The CDR3 length is 15 residues. Germline V gives CDR1 SGHVS, CDR2 FNYEAQ. Unmatched junction bases numbered 4, after V lost 0 bases and J lost 6 bases. The CDR3 bases are TGTGCCAGCAGCTTAGCACGGGACAGGGGACCTGAAGCTTTCTTT. Amino acid sequence: CASSLARDRGPEAFF.

This clonotype has only a few counts. This chain links TRBV12-5 with TRBJ1-1; 7 bases match TRBD1. The J segment lost 4 bases and the V segment lost 4 bases, leaving 9 bases of the junction unmatched. CDR1 and CDR2 from the germline V gene are LGHNT and FRNRAP. The CDR3 has 15 amino acids. The CDR3 nucleotides read TGTGCTAGTGGTTCCATACAGGGGAGAGGCACTGAAGCTTTCTTT. Its translation: CASGSIQGRGTEAFF.